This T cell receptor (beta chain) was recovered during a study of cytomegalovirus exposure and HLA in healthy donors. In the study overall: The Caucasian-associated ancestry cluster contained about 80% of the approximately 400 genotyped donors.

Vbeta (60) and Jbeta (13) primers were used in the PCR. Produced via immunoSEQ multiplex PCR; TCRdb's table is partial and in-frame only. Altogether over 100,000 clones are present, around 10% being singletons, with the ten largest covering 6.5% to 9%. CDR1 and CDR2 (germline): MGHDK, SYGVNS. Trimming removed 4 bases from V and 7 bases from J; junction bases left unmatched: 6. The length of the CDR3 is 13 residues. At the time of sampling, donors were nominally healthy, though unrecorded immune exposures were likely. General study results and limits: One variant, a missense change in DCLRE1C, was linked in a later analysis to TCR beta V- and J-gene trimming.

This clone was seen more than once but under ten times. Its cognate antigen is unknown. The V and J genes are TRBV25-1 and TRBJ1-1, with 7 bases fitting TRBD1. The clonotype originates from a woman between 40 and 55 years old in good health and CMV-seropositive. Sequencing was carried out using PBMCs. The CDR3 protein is CASSAKTGFEAFF. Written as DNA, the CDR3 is TGTGCCAGCAGTGCCAAGACAGGGTTTGAAGCTTTCTTT.